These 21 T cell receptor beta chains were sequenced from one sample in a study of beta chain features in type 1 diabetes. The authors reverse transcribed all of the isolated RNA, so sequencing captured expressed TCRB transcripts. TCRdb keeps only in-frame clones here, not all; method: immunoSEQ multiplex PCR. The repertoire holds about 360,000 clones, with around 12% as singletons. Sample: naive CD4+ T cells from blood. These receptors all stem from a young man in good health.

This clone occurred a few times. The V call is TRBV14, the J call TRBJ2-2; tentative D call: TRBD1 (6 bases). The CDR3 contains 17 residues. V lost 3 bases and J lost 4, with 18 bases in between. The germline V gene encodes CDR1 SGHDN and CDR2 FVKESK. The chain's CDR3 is CASSQGWGTPSTGELFF. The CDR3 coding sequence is TGTGCCAGCAGCCAGGGCTGGGGGACACCCAGCACCGGGGAGCTGTTTTTT.

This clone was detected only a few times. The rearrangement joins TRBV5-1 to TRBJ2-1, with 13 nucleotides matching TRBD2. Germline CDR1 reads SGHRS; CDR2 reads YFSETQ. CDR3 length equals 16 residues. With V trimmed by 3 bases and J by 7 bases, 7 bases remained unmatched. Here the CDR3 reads CASSYTTSGGRNEQFF. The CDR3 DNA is TGCGCCAGCAGCTATACGACTAGCGGGGGGAGGAATGAGCAGTTCTTC. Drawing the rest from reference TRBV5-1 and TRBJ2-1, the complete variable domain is KAGVTQTPRYLIKTRGQQVTLSCSPISGHRSVSWYQQTPGQGLQFLFEYFSETQRNKGNFPGRFSGRQFSNSRSEMNVSTLELGDSALYLCASSYTTSGGRNEQFFGPGTRLTVL.

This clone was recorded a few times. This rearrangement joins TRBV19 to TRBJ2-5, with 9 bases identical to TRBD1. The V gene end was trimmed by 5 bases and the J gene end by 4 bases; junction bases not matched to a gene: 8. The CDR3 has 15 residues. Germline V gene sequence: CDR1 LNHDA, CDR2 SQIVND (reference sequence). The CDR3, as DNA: TGTGCCAGTAGTGGCGGGACAGGGAGAGGAGAGACCCAGTACTTC. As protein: CASSGGTGRGETQYF.

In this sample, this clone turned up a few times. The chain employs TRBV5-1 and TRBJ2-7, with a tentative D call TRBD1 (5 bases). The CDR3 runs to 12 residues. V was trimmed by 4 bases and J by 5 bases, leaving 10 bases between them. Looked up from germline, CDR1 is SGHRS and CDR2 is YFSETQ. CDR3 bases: TGCGCCAGCAGCCCAGACAGAAACGAGCAGTACTTC. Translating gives CASSPDRNEQYF.

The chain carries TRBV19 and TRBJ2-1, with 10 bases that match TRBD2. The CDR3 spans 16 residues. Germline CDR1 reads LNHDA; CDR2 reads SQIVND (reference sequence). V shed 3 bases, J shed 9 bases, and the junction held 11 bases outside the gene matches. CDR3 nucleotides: TGTGCCAGTAGTATGCTCAGCGGGAGGGCCTCCAGTGAGCAGTTCTTC. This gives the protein CASSMLSGRASSEQFF.

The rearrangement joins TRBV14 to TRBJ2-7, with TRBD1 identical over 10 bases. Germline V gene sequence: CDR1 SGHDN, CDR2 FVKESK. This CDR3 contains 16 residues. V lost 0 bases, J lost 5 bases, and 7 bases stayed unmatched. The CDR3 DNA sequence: TGTGCCAGCAGCCAAGATCTTGGGACAGGGGTCCACGAGCAGTACTTC. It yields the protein CASSQDLGTGVHEQYF.

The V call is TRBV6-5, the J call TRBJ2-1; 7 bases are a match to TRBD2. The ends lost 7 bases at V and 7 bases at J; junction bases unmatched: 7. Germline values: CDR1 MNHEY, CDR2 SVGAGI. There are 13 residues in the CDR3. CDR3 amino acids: CASKRGLRNEQFF. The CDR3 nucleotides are TGTGCCAGCAAGCGGGGTTTGAGGAATGAGCAGTTCTTC.

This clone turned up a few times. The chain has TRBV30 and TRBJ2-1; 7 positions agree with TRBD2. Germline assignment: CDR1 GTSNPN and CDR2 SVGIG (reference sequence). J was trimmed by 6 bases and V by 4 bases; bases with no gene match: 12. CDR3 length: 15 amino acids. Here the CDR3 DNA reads TGTGCCTGGACCCGGACTAGTCGGTCGCTCAATGAGCAGTTCTTC. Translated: CAWTRTSRSLNEQFF.

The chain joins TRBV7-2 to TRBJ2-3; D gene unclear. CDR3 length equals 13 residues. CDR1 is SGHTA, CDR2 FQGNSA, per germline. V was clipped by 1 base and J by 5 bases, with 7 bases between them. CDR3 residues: CASSLVRLDTQYF. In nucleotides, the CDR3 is TGTGCCAGCAGCTTAGTCCGGTTAGATACGCAGTATTTT.

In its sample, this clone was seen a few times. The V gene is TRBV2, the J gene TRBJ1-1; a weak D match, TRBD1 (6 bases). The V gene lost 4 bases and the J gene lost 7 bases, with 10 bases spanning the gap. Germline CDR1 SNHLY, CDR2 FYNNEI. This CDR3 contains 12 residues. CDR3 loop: CASSAWTVEAFF. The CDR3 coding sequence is TGTGCCAGCAGTGCCTGGACAGTTGAAGCTTTCTTT.

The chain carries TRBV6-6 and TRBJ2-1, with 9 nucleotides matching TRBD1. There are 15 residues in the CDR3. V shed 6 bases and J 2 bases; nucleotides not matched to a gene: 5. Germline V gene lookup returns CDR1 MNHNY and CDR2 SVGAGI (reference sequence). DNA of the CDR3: TGTGCCAGCAGGGGGGGACAGGGTACCTACAATGAGCAGTTCTTC. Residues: CASRGGQGTYNEQFF.

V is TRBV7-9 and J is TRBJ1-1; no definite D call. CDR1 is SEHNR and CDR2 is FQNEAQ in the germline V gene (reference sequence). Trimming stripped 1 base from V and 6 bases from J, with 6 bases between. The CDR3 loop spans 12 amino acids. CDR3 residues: CASSLGQAEAFF. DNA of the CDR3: TGTGCCAGCAGCTTAGGGCAGGCTGAAGCTTTCTTT.

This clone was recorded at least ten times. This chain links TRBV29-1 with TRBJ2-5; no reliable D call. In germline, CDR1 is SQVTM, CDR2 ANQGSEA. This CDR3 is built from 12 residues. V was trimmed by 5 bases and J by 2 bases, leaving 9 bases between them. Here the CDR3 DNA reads TGCAGCGTTTTAGTCCTACAAGAGACCCAGTACTTC. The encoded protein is CSVLVLQETQYF.

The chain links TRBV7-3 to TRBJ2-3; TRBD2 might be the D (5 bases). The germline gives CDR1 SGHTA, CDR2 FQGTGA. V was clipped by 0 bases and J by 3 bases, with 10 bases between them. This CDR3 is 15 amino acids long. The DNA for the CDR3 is TGTGCCAGCAGCTTAACGTTAGAGGGAACAGATACGCAGTATTTT. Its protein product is CASSLTLEGTDTQYF.

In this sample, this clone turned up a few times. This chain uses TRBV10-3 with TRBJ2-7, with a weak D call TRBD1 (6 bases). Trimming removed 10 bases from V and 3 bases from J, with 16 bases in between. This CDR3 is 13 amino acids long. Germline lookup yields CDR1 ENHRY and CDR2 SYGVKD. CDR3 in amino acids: CATQQGISYEQYF. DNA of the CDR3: TGTGCCACCCAACAGGGAATTAGCTACGAGCAGTACTTC.

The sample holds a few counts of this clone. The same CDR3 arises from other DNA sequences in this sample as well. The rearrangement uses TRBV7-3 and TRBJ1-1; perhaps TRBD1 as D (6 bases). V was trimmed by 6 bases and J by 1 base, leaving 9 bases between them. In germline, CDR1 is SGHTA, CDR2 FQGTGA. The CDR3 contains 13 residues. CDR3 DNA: TGTGCCAGCAGTCCACAGGGGAACACTGAAGCTTTCTTT. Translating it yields CASSPQGNTEAFF.

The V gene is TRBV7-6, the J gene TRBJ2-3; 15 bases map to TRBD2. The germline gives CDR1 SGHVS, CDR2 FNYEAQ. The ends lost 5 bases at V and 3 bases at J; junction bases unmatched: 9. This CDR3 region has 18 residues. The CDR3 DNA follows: TGTGCCAGCAGCGTAGGGGGACTAGCGGGAGGACAAACAGATACGCAGTATTTT. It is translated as CASSVGGLAGGQTDTQYF.

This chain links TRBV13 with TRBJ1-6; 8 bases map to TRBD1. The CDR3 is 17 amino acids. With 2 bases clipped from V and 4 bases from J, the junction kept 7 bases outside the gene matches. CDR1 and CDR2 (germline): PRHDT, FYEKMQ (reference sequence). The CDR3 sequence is CASSLIGTGFYNSPLHF. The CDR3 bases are TGTGCCAGCAGCTTAATCGGGACAGGATTTTATAATTCACCCCTCCACTTT.

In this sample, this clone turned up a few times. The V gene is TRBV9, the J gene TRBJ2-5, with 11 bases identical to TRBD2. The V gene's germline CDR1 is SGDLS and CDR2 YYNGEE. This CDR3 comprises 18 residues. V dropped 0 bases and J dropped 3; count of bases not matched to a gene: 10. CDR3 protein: CASSVATLAGGQEETQYF. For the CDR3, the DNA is TGTGCCAGCAGCGTAGCTACATTAGCGGGGGGGCAGGAAGAGACCCAGTACTTC.

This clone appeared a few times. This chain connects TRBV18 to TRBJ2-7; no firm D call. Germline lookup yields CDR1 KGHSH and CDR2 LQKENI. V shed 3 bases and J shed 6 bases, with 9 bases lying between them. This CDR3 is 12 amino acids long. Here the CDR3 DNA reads TGTGCCAGCTCACCCCCTTACGGCGAGCAGTACTTC. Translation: CASSPPYGEQYF. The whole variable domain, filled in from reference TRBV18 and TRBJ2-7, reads NAGVMQNPRHLVRRRGQEARLRCSPMKGHSHVYWYRQLPEEGLKFMVYLQKENIIDESGMPKERFSAEFPKEGPSILRIQQVVRGDSAAYFCASSPPYGEQYFGPGTRLTVT.

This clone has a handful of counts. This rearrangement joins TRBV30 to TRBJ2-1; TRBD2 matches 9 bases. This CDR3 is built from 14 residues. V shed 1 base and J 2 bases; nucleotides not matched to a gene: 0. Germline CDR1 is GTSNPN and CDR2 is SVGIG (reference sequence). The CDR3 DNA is TGTGCCTGGAGTGGACTAGCGGCCTACAATGAGCAGTTCTTC. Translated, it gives CAWSGLAAYNEQFF.